This TCR beta chain was obtained from a study of OX40 agonist ivuxolimab in advanced cancers. In the study overall: Patients receiving dose escalation had hepatocellular carcinoma, melanoma, renal cell or head and neck cancer. Study-wide points: Nonresponders included some who also had low normalized T-cell clonal expansion. Dosing at 0.1 to 3.0 mg/kg was accompanied by clonal expansion of CD4+ and CD8+ blood T cells by week 6.

Assay: immunoSEQ multiplex PCR; the TCRdb copy retains only in-frame clones and omits some. The sample records some 14,000 clones, under 85% being singletons. Details on this clone: Its antigen is as yet unknown.

Germline V gene data show CDR1 as LNHNV and CDR2 as YYDKDF (reference sequence). The CDR3 is 12 amino acids. Trimming left V 3 bases short and J 3 bases short, with 6 bases between. V is TRBV15 and J is TRBJ2-7, with D tentatively TRBD2 (5 bases). Sequences were derived from CD4+ or CD8+ T cells sorted from blood, sampled in a trial of the OX40 agonist ivuxolimab. The clonotype was recovered from an adult with an advanced solid tumor such as melanoma, head and neck, liver or kidney cancer. The CDR3 nucleotides read TGTGCCACCAGCAGTGAGGGCTACGAGCAGTACTTC. Translation: CATSSEGYEQYF. Drawing the rest from reference TRBV15 and TRBJ2-7, the complete variable domain is DAMVIQNPRYQVTQFGKPVTLSCSQTLNHNVMYWYQQKSSQAPKLLFHYYDKDFNNEADTPDNFQSRRPNTSFCFLDIRSPGLGDTAMYLCATSSEGYEQYFGPGTRLTVT.